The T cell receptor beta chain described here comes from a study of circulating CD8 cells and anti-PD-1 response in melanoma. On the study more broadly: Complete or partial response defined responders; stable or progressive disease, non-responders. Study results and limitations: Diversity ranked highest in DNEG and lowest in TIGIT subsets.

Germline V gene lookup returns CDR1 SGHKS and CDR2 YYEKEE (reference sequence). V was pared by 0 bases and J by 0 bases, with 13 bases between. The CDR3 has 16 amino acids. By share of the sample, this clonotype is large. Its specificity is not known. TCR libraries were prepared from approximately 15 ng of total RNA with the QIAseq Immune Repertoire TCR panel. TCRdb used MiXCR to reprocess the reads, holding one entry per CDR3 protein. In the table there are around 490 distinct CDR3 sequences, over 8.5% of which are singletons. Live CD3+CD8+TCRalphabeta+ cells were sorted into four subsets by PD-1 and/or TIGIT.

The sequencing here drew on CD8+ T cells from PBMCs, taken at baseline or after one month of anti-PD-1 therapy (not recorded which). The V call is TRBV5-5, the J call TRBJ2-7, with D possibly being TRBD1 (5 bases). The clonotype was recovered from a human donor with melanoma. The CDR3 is CASSLGLGEYSYEQYF. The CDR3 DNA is TGTGCCAGCAGCTTGGGCTTAGGGGAATACTCCTACGAGCAGTACTTC.